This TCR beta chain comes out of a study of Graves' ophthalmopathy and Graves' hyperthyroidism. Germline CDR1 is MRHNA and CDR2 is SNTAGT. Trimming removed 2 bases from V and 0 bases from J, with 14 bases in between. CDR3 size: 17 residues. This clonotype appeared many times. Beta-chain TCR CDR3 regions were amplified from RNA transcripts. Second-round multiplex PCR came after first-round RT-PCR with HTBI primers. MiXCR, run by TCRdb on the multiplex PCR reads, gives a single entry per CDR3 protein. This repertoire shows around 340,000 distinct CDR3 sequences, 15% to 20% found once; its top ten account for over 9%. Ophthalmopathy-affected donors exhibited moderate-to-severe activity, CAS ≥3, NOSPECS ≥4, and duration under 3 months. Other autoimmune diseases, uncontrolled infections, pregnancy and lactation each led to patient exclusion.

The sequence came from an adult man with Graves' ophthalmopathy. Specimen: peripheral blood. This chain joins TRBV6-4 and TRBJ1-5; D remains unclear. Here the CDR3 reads CASSDPSRAYSNQPQHF. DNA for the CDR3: TGTGCCAGCAGTGACCCTTCCCGGGCATATAGCAATCAGCCCCAGCATTTT.